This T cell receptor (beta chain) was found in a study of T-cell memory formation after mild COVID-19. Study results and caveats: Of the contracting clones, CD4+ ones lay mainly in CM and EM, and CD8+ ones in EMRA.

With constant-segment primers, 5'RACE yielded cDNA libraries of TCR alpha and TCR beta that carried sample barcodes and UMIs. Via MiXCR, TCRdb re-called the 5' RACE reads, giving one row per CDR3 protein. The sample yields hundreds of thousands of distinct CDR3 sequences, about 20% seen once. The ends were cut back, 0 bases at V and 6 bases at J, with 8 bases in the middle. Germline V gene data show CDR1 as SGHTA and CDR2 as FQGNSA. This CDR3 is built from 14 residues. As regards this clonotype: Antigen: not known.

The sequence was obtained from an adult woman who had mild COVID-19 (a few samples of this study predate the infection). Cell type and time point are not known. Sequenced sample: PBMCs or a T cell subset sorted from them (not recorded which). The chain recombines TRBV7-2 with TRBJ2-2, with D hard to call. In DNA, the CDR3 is TGTGCCAGCAGCTTAGCTCCTAGGGCCGGGGAGCTGTTTTTT. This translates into CASSLAPRAGELFF.